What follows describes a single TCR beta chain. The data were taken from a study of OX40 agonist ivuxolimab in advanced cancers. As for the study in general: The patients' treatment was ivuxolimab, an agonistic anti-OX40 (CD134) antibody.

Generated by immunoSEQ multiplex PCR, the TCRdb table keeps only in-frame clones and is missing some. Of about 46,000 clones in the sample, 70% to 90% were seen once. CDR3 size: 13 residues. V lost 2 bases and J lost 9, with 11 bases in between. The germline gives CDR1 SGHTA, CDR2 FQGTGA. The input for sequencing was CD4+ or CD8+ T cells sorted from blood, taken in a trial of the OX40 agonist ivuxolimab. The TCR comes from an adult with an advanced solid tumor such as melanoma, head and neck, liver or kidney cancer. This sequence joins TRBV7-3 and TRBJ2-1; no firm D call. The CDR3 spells CASSLVVYGEQFF. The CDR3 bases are TGTGCCAGCAGCTTAGTAGTCTACGGTGAGCAGTTCTTC.